The sample holds many counts of the clone carrying this T cell receptor beta chain. What it recognizes is unknown. The sample belongs to a study of T cells in Graves' hyperthyroidism and ophthalmopathy. Across the whole study: Peripheral blood was drawn at first diagnosis, prior to all treatment. Points from the study as a whole: The model foresaw ophthalmopathy a median about 6.5 months prior to onset.

The CDR3 contains 15 residues. Germline V lookup: CDR1 MNHNY, CDR2 SVGAGI (reference sequence). The V end was cut by 0 bases, the J end by 3 bases, with 11 bases between. Authors of the study amplified TCR beta CDR3 regions from RNA transcripts. RT-PCR in the first round (using the HTBI primer set) targeted the TCR CDR3. TCRdb independently ran MiXCR on the multiplex PCR reads; one entry per CDR3 protein. The sample yields roughly 400,000 distinct CDR3 sequences, around 15% seen once. Uncontrolled infection, other autoimmune disease, pregnancy or lactation disqualified patients from enrolment. Fresh peripheral blood, 10 ml, was the source of the PBMCs.

The sequenced material came from blood. The receptor's source is a man aged 45 to 65 with Graves' ophthalmopathy. V usage is TRBV6-6 and J usage is TRBJ1-1; D might be TRBD1 (5 bases). The CDR3 region is CASSYSTAGDTEAFF. DNA for the CDR3: TGTGCCAGCAGTTACTCGACAGCTGGGGACACTGAAGCTTTCTTT.